This T cell receptor (beta chain) was retrieved from a study of radiation and T cells in renal cell carcinoma (dated by TCRdb to about 2020). Describing the broader study: The samples were drawn from a clinical trial, where primary renal cell carcinomas were treated with 15 Gy of stereotactic body radiation therapy and then removed by nephrectomy 4 weeks afterward. A total of 50 to 60 samples underwent TCR beta sequencing, made up of approximately 26 tumors and around 27 peripheral blood samples. Across all 50 or so samples, more than 4,000,000 unique CDR3 nucleotide sequences, encoding 2.5 million to 3 million unique CDR3 amino acid sequences, were identified.

What the study reported, not specific to this receptor: Changes in the blood repertoire were not tracked past 4 weeks after treatment. In blood, the top tumor clonotypes increased between baseline and 2 weeks post-radiation and then shrank by 4 weeks, which suggests that tumor-resident clones expanded only transiently. Because no pretreatment tumor biopsies were available, whether clonotypes were present in the tumor at baseline could not be determined. With a single-armed trial design, the study had no way to address how radiation dose or scheduling affects the TCR repertoire.

Trimming costs V 5 bases and J 2 bases, and their ends lie 5 bases apart. According to the germline V gene (reference sequence), CDR1 reads MNHEY and CDR2 reads SMNVEV. The cysteine opens and the phenylalanine closes a CDR3 of 12 amino acids. The only DNA kept is the CDR3, 36 bases in frame from the first base. Following the manufacturer's recommendations, the immunoSEQ kit was used to generate TCR beta libraries from genomic DNA. For library preparation, a first multiplex PCR was performed with proprietary primers, followed by a second PCR in which unique barcodes were added, and bead cleanups were performed after each round. Each sample batch included a kit-provided positive control reaction and a negative control reaction. The final libraries were assessed on an Agilent 4200 TapeStation D1000 ScreenTape, pooled by volume, and quantified by qPCR. Sequencing ran on an Illumina NextSeq500 with a MidOutput 150-cycle cartridge, using 156 Read1 and 15 Index1 cycles with kit custom primers. The pooled library was loaded at approximately 1 pM with a roughly 22% PhiX control spike-in. The original methods were these. Vendor-processed data were analyzed in R, with a clonotype defined as all T cells sharing the same CDR3 nucleotide sequence. For clone abundance analyses, frequencies were normalized to the 10,000 most abundant clones per sample. Public T cell clones, which averaged fewer than five per sample, were excluded before analysis. A difference in abundance of at least 32-fold between compartments was used to define tumor-enriched and baseline blood-enriched clonotypes. Clonotypes expanded or contracted between blood time points were identified with a beta-binomial differential abundance model. The Baroni-Urbani and Buser coefficient was used to measure tumor-blood repertoire similarity, and groups were compared with two-tailed Wilcoxon tests in R. TCRdb provides this immuneACCESS table in a form limited to in-frame rearrangements. Some clones are lacking; in checked studies, under half of them reflect an unresolved V gene, and why the rest are absent is not known. V and J calls and clone size follow that table, whereas D and trimming were derived from the DNA. In all, the sample holds around 140,000 clones, and about 88% of those were seen once. 4.1% of the sample is in the top ten clones.

As for this clone: There is no known antigen for this receptor. No qualities accompany the bases; no much larger clone lies one base away.

The label giving this sample's time point can be read as: baseline pretreatment blood. Interpreted using the paper, the treatment or condition label stands for: 15 Gy SBRT to primary tumor, nephrectomy 4 weeks later. To follow tumor-enriched clonotypes, serial peripheral blood was collected from radiation-treated patients at baseline and at 2 weeks and 4 weeks after SBRT. Every patient's renal cell carcinoma showed clear cell pathology. The QIAamp DNA Blood Mini Kit (Qiagen) was used to prepare genomic DNA for TCR sequencing. The analyses included just those samples that passed every quality control check.

This chain is built from TRBV27 and TRBJ2-3; the D gene cannot be resolved reliably. The clonotype originates from a woman between 65 and 79 years old with renal cell carcinoma. This specimen consisted of blood, obtained from a patient whose treatment included radiotherapy and nephrectomy. The DNA is TGTGCCAGCAGTCCGTCCACAGATACGCAGTATTTT. It codes for CASSPSTDTQYF.